This T cell receptor (beta chain) originates from a study of shared clonotypes between healthy human individuals. In the study overall: Per donor, three plates held CD4 naive cells, three held CD4 memory, two held CD8 naive and one held CD8 memory. Study-level results: Richness estimates generally favored naive over memory subsets. About 5% was the fraction of naive CD4 clonotypes found shared across four donors.

Generated by immunoSEQ multiplex PCR, the TCRdb table keeps only in-frame clones and is missing some. Here the sample spans around 610,000 clones, approximately 96% being singletons. CD8 cells regarded as naive lacked CD45RO, were positively chosen for CCR7, and omitted terminally differentiated effector memory CD45RA+ cells. The V gene end was trimmed by 6 bases and the J gene end by 8 bases; junction bases not matched to a gene: 12. This CDR3 region has 16 residues. CDR1 is MDHEN and CDR2 is SYDVKM in the germline V gene. For this clone: The antigen remains undetermined.

The sample comprised naive CD8+ T cells sorted from blood. The sequence derives from a woman under 40 in good health. The gene calls are TRBV28 and TRBJ2-1; 11 bases fit TRBD2. Here the CDR3 reads CASSPAAGLAEYEQFF. The CDR3 bases are TGTGCCAGCAGCCCTGCCGCGGGACTAGCGGAGTATGAGCAGTTCTTC.